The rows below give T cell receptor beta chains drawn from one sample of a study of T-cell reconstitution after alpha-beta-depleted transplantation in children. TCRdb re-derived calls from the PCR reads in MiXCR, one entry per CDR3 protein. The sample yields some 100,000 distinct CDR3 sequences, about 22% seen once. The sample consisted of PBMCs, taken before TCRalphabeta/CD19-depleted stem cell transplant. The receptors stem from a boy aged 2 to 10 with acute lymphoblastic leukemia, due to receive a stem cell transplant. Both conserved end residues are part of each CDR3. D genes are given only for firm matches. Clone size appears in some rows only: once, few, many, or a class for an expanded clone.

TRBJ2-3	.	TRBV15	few	CATKGVVTDTQYF	TGTGCCACAAAGGGGGTAGTCACAGATACGCAGTATTTT
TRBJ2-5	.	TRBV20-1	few	CSASHPETQYF	TGCAGTGCTAGTCATCCGGAGACCCAGTACTTC
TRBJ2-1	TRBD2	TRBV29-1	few	CSGGLAEGGEQFF	TGCAGCGGAGGACTAGCGGAGGGGGGTGAGCAGTTCTTC
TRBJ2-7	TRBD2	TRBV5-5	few	CASSPGLAGVYEQYF	TGTGCCAGCAGCCCGGGACTAGCGGGAGTCTACGAGCAGTACTTC
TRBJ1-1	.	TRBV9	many	CASSVGPLTEAFF	TGTGCCAGCAGCGTGGGCCCTCTCACTGAAGCTTTCTTT
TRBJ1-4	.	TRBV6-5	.	CASSYSMGANEKLFF	TGTGCCAGCAGTTACTCGATGGGGGCGAATGAAAAACTGTTTTTT
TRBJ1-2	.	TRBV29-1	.	CSVEDHEGAGGYTF	TGCAGCGTTGAAGATCACGAGGGCGCGGGAGGCTACACCTTC
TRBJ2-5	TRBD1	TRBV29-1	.	CSAQGVAQYF	TGCAGCGCCCAGGGGGTGGCCCAGTACTTC
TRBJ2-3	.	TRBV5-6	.	CASSLKGVDTQYF	TGTGCCAGCAGCTTGAAAGGGGTGGATACGCAGTATTTT
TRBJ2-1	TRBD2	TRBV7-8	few	CASSLLGGMGTSGKNEQFF	TGTGCCAGCAGCTTACTCGGGGGAATGGGGACTAGCGGAAAAAATGAGCAGTTCTTC
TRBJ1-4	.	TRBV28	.	CASSSGEGEKLFF	TGTGCCAGCAGTTCAGGGGAGGGCGAAAAACTGTTTTTT
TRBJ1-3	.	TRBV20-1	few	CSVFIPAGGNTIYF	TGCAGTGTTTTCATCCCTGCGGGGGGAAACACCATATATTTT
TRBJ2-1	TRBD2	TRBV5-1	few	CASQGLAIDEQFF	TGCGCCAGCCAGGGACTAGCGATAGATGAGCAGTTCTTC
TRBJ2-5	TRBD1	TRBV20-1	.	CSAPGRGPQTQYF	TGCAGTGCCCCAGGCAGGGGGCCGCAGACCCAGTACTTC
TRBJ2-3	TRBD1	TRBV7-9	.	CASSSGGSFTDTQYF	TGTGCCAGCAGCTCAGGGGGTAGTTTCACAGATACGCAGTATTTT
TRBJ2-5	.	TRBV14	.	CASSIRTPGAETQYF	TGTGCCAGCAGCATTCGGACCCCTGGGGCAGAGACCCAGTACTTC
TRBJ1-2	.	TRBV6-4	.	CASSDSMGGYTF	TGTGCCAGCAGTGACTCTATGGGGGGCTACACCTTC
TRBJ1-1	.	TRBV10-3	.	CAIRKGTEAFF	TGTGCCATCAGAAAGGGGACTGAAGCTTTCTTT
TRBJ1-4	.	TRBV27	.	CASSLSGEKLFF	TGTGCCAGCAGTTTATCTGGGGAAAAACTGTTTTTT
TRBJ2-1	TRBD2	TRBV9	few	CASSGPRTSGGARNEQFF	TGTGCCAGCAGCGGGCCTCGGACTAGCGGAGGGGCACGGAATGAGCAGTTCTTC
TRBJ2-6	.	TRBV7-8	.	CASSSSSIFGGANVLTF	TGTGCCAGCAGCTCATCCAGCATCTTTGGTGGGGCCAACGTCCTGACTTTC
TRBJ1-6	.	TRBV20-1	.	CSARGAGQGFSPLHF	TGCAGTGCTAGAGGTGCCGGCCAGGGTTTTTCACCCCTCCACTTT
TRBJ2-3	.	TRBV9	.	CASSVNGESTDTQYF	TGTGCCAGCAGCGTCAACGGCGAAAGCACAGATACGCAGTATTTT
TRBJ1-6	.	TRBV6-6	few	CASSSSVSPLHF	TGTGCCAGCAGCTCCTCCGTGTCACCCCTCCACTTT
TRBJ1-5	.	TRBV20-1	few	CSAREQPAGPQHF	TGCAGTGCCCGAGAGCAGCCTGCTGGGCCCCAGCATTTT
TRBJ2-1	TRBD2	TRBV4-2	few	CASSLILAEGPNEQFF	TGTGCCAGCAGCCTCATACTAGCGGAGGGGCCCAATGAGCAGTTCTTC
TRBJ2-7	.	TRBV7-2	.	CASSLGGSAYEQYF	TGTGCCAGCAGCTTAGGGGGTTCTGCCTACGAGCAGTACTTC
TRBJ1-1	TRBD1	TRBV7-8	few	CASSLEDRANTEAFF	TGTGCCAGCAGCCTAGAGGACAGGGCGAACACTGAAGCTTTCTTT
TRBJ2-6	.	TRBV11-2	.	CASSLRRGLGGANVLTF	TGTGCCAGCAGCCTAAGGAGGGGCCTGGGTGGGGCCAACGTCCTGACTTTC
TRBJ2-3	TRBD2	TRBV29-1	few	CSTRLAEGYTDTQYF	TGCAGCACCCGACTAGCGGAGGGCTACACAGATACGCAGTATTTT
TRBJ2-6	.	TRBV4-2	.	CASSLPGSGANVLTF	TGTGCCAGCAGCCTCCCGGGCTCTGGGGCCAACGTCCTGACTTTC
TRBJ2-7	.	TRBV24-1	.	CATSDSHYEQYF	TGTGCCACCAGTGATTCCCACTACGAGCAGTACTTC
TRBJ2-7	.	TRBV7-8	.	CASSRGRDRTREQYF	TGTGCCAGCAGCCGAGGGAGAGACAGGACCCGCGAGCAGTACTTC
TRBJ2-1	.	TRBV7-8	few	CASSLAGQWGEQFF	TGTGCCAGCAGCTTAGCGGGGCAGTGGGGTGAGCAGTTCTTC
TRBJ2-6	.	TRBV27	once	CASSSVSGANVLTF	TGTGCCAGCAGTTCGGTCTCTGGGGCCAACGTCCTGACTTTC
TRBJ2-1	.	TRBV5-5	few	CASSLTPYNEQFF	TGTGCCAGCAGCTTGACCCCTTACAATGAGCAGTTCTTC
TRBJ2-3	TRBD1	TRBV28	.	CASLGGDRATDTQYF	TGTGCCAGCCTGGGTGGGGACAGGGCCACAGATACGCAGTATTTT
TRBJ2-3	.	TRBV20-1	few	CSASFPDTQYF	TGCAGTGCTAGTTTCCCAGATACGCAGTATTTT
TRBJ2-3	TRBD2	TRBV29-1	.	CSVLRLAEGPRETQYF	TGCAGCGTCCTGAGACTAGCGGAGGGGCCGAGAGAAACGCAGTATTTT
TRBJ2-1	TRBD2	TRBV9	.	CASSPFGTSGTTEQFF	TGTGCCAGCAGCCCCTTCGGGACTAGCGGGACGACTGAGCAGTTCTTC
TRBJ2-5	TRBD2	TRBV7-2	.	CASSPTSGGGETQYF	TGTGCCAGCAGCCCAACTAGCGGAGGCGGGGAGACCCAGTACTTC